Here is one TCR beta chain with its context. It lacks a known antigen. This may be a read error, as it is one base from a much larger clone. The CDR3 starts with the cysteine, ends with the phenylalanine, and has 19 residues. Only the CDR3 part of the read is kept: 57 bases, read in frame from the first base. The germline V gene gives CDR1 as SGHRS and CDR2 as YFSETQ. Libraries were constructed by multiplex PCR. TCRdb records Illumina HiSeq 2500 as the sequencer. TCRbeta libraries were constructed through three rounds of nested PCR with primers (Table S4) according to protocols modified from ARM-PCR. Before sequencing, PCR products of 200-500 bp were excised from the gel and purified with the QIAquick gel extraction kit. The original methods were these. Reads were cleaned using Trimmomatic, were merged into complete CDR3 sequences using FLASH, and were assigned to V(D)J germline segments using MiTCR. VDJtools was used to compute clonal diversity as the inverse Simpson's index. In-frame sequences without a premature stop codon were defined as productive reads. The public reads were quality trimmed at Q25 with fastp and then assembled into clones with MiXCR by TCRdb, keeping productive beta chains. Merged by CDR3 protein, the rows form single entries marked with the most common genes and DNA. The authors' filters were not applied to this entry. The table for this sample lists 84,000 or so distinct CDR3 sequences; 61% of them were counted only once. Clones ranked in the top ten supply roughly 15% of the sample.

These data come from a study of tumor and adjacent non-tumor tissue in lung cancer (dated by TCRdb to about 2018). For the study in its entirety: By cancer type, the cohort comprised 12 adenocarcinoma patients, 2 squamous cell carcinoma patients and 1 small cell lung cancer patient. Around 30 paired specimens, one tumor and one normal lung sample per patient, were profiled by TCRbeta CDR3 sequencing. Ages among the 15 or so patients ranged from about 30 to 85 years, there were ten or so men and 5 women, and disease was at TNM stage I to III. The study compared bulk TCRbeta repertoires between lung tumor tissue and matched distant non-tumor lung tissue from fewer than 19 lung cancer patients. Sequencing generated a total of approximately 130 million productive TCRbeta reads, averaging roughly 4.2 million reads per sample.

RNA was isolated from bulk, unsorted tissue, and RNA quality was assessed with a NanoDrop ND-1000 and an Agilent 2100. All donors had newly diagnosed lung cancer, had not received prior chemotherapy, and were admitted for thoracic surgery in China between August and November 2014. The study excluded patients who had received radiotherapy or chemotherapy before or who had another cancer at the same time. Surgical tissue pieces of about 1-2 cm3 were preserved in RNAlater solution and stored at -80 °C until use. Findings and caveats that apply to the study as a whole: Peripheral blood was not sequenced, so blood TCRbeta repertoires in these lung cancer patients were not examined. Only around 15 patients were included in the cohort, and the need for larger samples and more detailed clinical data was noted by the authors. The top 100 clones accounted for a significantly larger cumulative portion of the repertoire in normal lung than in tumor tissue. Significantly higher TCR diversity was found in younger patients, and higher tumor TCR diversity was associated with shorter overall and disease-free survival. Neither the sequencing platform nor unique molecular identifiers are mentioned in the methods. Significantly higher TCR diversity (inverse Simpson) was observed in tumor tissue than in normal lung tissue (around 450 vs 150, P = 0.0075, Mann-Whitney U test).

This sequence uses TRBV5-1 and TRBJ2-3; the central 7 bases match TRBD1. Sequencing input: lung tumor tissue. This sequence originates from a man in his 70s with non-small cell lung cancer. The sequence in DNA is TGCACCAGCAAGGGGGCGGCTAGCTCAAAGCGGACTAGCACAGATACGCAGTATTTT. Its amino acids are CTSKGAASSKRTSTDTQYF.